Following are 19 T cell receptor beta chains from one sample sequenced in a study of T-cell reconstitution after alpha-beta-depleted transplantation in children. Preparation of the TCRbeta library involved a method that used unique molecular identifiers. TCRdb re-called the PCR reads through MiXCR, storing one row per CDR3 protein. This table has 800,000 to 1,000,000 distinct CDR3 sequences, 25% to 30% appearing once. The sequencing used PBMCs, mostly from graft donor cells, collected 360 days after TCRalphabeta/CD19-depleted stem cell transplant. The receptors originated from a boy under two years old who had a stem cell transplant for SCID, so the T cells may come from the graft donor.

This clonotype has only a few counts. The chain recombines TRBV4-1 with TRBJ2-7; TRBD1 agrees at 9 bases. Germline-derived CDR1 and CDR2 are MGHRA and YSYEKL. The length of the CDR3 is 15 residues. J gave up 6 bases and V 2 bases, and 8 bases lay outside the gene matches. The CDR3 region has the DNA TGCGCCAGCAGCCAACCCTGGACAGGGGCCGGCGAGCAGTACTTC. Encoded protein: CASSQPWTGAGEQYF.

The count of this clonotype is one. The rearrangement joins TRBV5-1 to TRBJ2-7; 9 positions match TRBD1. V was clipped by 0 bases and J by 6 bases; unmatched bases: 10. The CDR3 contains 16 residues. CDR1 and CDR2 (germline): SGHRS, YFSETQ. CDR3 region: CASSLVVGTGFGEQYF. The CDR3 DNA follows: TGCGCCAGCAGCTTGGTTGTGGGGACAGGGTTTGGCGAGCAGTACTTC.

The genes are TRBV10-3 and TRBJ1-1; 7 bases line up with TRBD1. The V gene's germline CDR1 is ENHRY and CDR2 SYGVKD. CDR3 length equals 16 residues. Trimming cost V 0 bases and J 5 bases; bases outside gene matches: 9. The CDR3 protein is CAISESRTGTGTEAFF. CDR3 coding DNA: TGTGCCATCAGTGAGTCTCGGACAGGAACGGGGACTGAAGCTTTCTTT.

This clonotype was seen only a few times. The chain links TRBV24-1 to TRBJ1-1, with 9 bases lining up with TRBD1. The V segment lost 4 bases and the J segment 0 bases; nucleotides outside the gene matches: 5. The CDR3 totals 16 residues. CDR1 and CDR2 (germline): KGHDR, SFDVKD. CDR3 DNA: TGTGCCACCAGTGAGGGGGGGACAGGGCTGAACACTGAAGCTTTCTTT. Its translation: CATSEGGTGLNTEAFF.

The chain has TRBV15 and TRBJ2-1; D is possibly TRBD1 or TRBD2 (5 bases each). V was shortened by 0 bases and J by 11 bases, with 20 bases between the two germline ends. The CDR3 extends over 16 amino acids. Germline CDR1 is LNHNV and CDR2 is YYDKDF (reference sequence). The CDR3, as DNA: TGTGCCACCAGCAGAGATGGTGGGGACGGGATATACAAGCAGTTCTTC. Translated: CATSRDGGDGIYKQFF. Variable domain in full (rest from reference TRBV15 and TRBJ2-1): DAMVIQNPRYQVTQFGKPVTLSCSQTLNHNVMYWYQQKSSQAPKLLFHYYDKDFNNEADTPDNFQSRRPNTSFCFLDIRSPGLGDTAMYLCATSRDGGDGIYKQFFGPGTRLTVL.

This sequence joins TRBV13 and TRBJ2-2; no firm D call. V was trimmed by 2 bases and J by 6 bases, leaving 16 bases between them. This CDR3 has 16 residues. CDR1 PRHDT and CDR2 FYEKMQ come from the germline V gene (reference sequence). The CDR3 coding sequence is TGTGCCAGCAGCTTACCCTACGAACTTTGGGCCGGGGAGCTGTTTTTT. Translated: CASSLPYELWAGELFF.

This sequence joins TRBV4-3 and TRBJ2-1; TRBD2 matches at 8 bases. The CDR3 totals 16 residues. Germline V lookup: CDR1 LGHNA, CDR2 YSLEER. V lost 0 bases, J lost 5 bases, and 6 bases stayed unmatched. The CDR3 protein is CASSQDREGDHNEQFF. CDR3 in DNA: TGCGCCAGCAGCCAAGATCGGGAGGGTGACCACAATGAGCAGTTCTTC.

In this sample, this clonotype turned up a few times. This chain joins TRBV24-1 and TRBJ2-3, with 10 positions matching TRBD2. Germline V gene data show CDR1 as KGHDR and CDR2 as SFDVKD. The CDR3 runs 16 residues. Trimming removed 3 bases from V and 2 bases from J; junction bases left unmatched: 4. CDR3 residues: CATSDPSGGVTDTQYF. The CDR3 DNA reads as TGTGCCACCAGTGATCCTAGCGGGGGAGTCACAGATACGCAGTATTTT.

This clonotype has a handful of counts. The chain employs TRBV3-1 and TRBJ2-3; 8 nucleotides match TRBD2. V shed 3 bases, J shed 5 bases, and the junction held 4 bases outside the gene matches. The CDR3 extends over 14 amino acids. CDR1 and CDR2 from the germline V gene are LGHDT and YNNKEL (reference sequence). The CDR3 region has the DNA TGTGCCAGCAGCCAGAGCGGGGGCGAAGATACGCAGTATTTT. Residues: CASSQSGGEDTQYF.

This rearrangement joins TRBV9 to TRBJ1-2; weak D call: TRBD1 (5 bases). Germline values: CDR1 SGDLS, CDR2 YYNGEE. Trimming shortened V by 4 bases and J by 4 bases, and 17 bases separated the two germline ends. This CDR3 is built from 15 residues. Here the CDR3 DNA reads TGTGCCAGCAGCCCCGAGGGGAGTCCGGCCTATGGCTACACCTTC. Protein sequence: CASSPEGSPAYGYTF. Variable domain in full (rest from reference TRBV9 and TRBJ1-2): DSGVTQTPKHLITATGQRVTLRCSPRSGDLSVYWYQQSLDQGLQFLIQYYNGEERAKGNILERFSAQQFPDLHSELNLSSLELGDSALYFCASSPEGSPAYGYTFGSGTRLTVV.

The genes are TRBV20-1 and TRBJ2-2; 7 bases map to TRBD2. The CDR3 length is 14 residues. The germline CDR1 and CDR2 sequences are DFQATT and SNEGSKA (reference sequence). With 6 bases clipped from V and 5 bases from J, the junction kept 9 bases outside the gene matches. This CDR3 is CSAPPSGDTGELFF. CDR3 bases: TGCAGTGCCCCTCCAAGCGGGGATACCGGGGAGCTGTTTTTT.

The chain joins TRBV5-1 to TRBJ2-5; possible D gene TRBD2, 7 bases. This CDR3 comprises 15 residues. V dropped 6 bases and J dropped 3 bases, with 18 bases sitting between them. The germline V gene encodes CDR1 SGHRS and CDR2 YFSETQ. The CDR3 is CASNYGGGAEETQYF. The CDR3 DNA reads TGCGCCAGCAACTATGGAGGGGGGGCCGAAGAGACCCAGTACTTC.

The V and J genes are TRBV28 and TRBJ2-7; D is perhaps TRBD2 (5 bases). CDR3 length: 13 residues. With 2 bases removed from V and 4 bases from J, the gap between germline ends came to 9 bases. The germline gives CDR1 MDHEN, CDR2 SYDVKM. CDR3 bases: TGTGCCAGCAGTTTACCCGGGGTTTACGAGCAGTACTTC. Translated, it gives CASSLPGVYEQYF.

The rearrangement links TRBV5-1 to TRBJ2-7, with D possibly TRBD2 on 5 matching bases. Germline assignment: CDR1 SGHRS and CDR2 YFSETQ. This CDR3 contains 15 residues. V lost 5 bases, J lost 3 bases, and 18 bases lay in between. The CDR3 is CASSLLDGGLYEQYF. DNA for the CDR3: TGCGCCAGCAGTCTTCTGGACGGAGGACTCTACGAGCAGTACTTC.

The chain combines TRBV7-9 with TRBJ2-5; D tentatively fits TRBD1 or TRBD2 (5 bases each). Between the trimmed V and J ends, which lost 4 bases and 5 bases, there was a span of 11 bases. The CDR3 consists of 13 residues. The germline CDR1 and CDR2 sequences are SEHNR and FQNEAQ (reference sequence). Here the CDR3 DNA reads TGTGCCAGCAGCTCTCGCTGGGGGGAGACCCAGTACTTC. Encoded protein: CASSSRWGETQYF.

At least ten counts were recorded for this clonotype. V is TRBV12-3 or TRBV12-4 and J is TRBJ2-3, with D maybe TRBD1 (5 bases). CDR3 length: 15 amino acids. Trimming took 5 bases from V and 6 from J, leaving 18 bases between them. CDR3 nucleotide sequence: TGTGCCAGCAGTCCGACAGTCCGAGGTCTGGATACGCAGTATTTT. Translated, it gives CASSPTVRGLDTQYF.

The J gene is TRBJ2-7, the V gene TRBV20-1, with a weak D call TRBD2 (6 bases). The CDR3 totals 11 residues. Germline values: CDR1 DFQATT, CDR2 SNEGSKA (reference sequence). The DNA for the CDR3 is TGCATCGGGAGAACCACCTACGAGCAGTACTTC. This gives the protein CIGRTTYEQYF.

This chain links TRBV6-1 with TRBJ1-1; no clear D. The V gene's germline CDR1 is MNHNS and CDR2 SASEGT. The CDR3 extends over 13 amino acids. V dropped 5 bases and J dropped 5 bases, with 12 bases sitting between them. This CDR3 is CASSTVRRTEAFF. Here the CDR3 DNA reads TGTGCCAGCAGTACCGTGCGTAGAACTGAAGCTTTCTTT.

The CDR3 loop is CSVDRGRYEQFF. The CDR3 bases are TGCAGCGTTGATAGGGGCAGGTATGAGCAGTTCTTC. The chain joins TRBV29-1 to TRBJ2-1, with a possible D match to TRBD1 (5 bases). V dropped 3 bases and J dropped 8 bases, with 11 bases sitting between them. CDR1 and CDR2 from the germline V gene are SQVTM and ANQGSEA. The CDR3 has 12 residues.